This T cell receptor (beta chain) emerged from a study of cytomegalovirus exposure and HLA in healthy donors. General study findings and limits: Among the CMV-associated chains, a few were confirmed in vitro as specific for CMV antigens. Researchers counted over 150 TCR beta chains as cytomegalovirus-associated.

Comment on this clone: Its antigen is as yet unknown.

The PCR employed 60 Vbeta primers together with 13 Jbeta primers. Using immunoSEQ multiplex PCR, the repertoire was profiled, and TCRdb retains in-frame clones only, with some absent. The sample shows about 140,000 clones, around 75% of them seen only once. Germline V CDR1 and CDR2: SNHLY, FYNNEI. The CDR3 has 10 amino acids. The sequenced material came from PBMCs. The chain links TRBV2 to TRBJ1-1; D might be TRBD1 (5 bases). The sequence derives from a woman in her twenties or thirties in good health and CMV-seronegative. CDR3 amino acids: CVRGDTEAFF. CDR3 nucleotides: TGTGTCCGGGGGGACACTGAAGCTTTCTTT.